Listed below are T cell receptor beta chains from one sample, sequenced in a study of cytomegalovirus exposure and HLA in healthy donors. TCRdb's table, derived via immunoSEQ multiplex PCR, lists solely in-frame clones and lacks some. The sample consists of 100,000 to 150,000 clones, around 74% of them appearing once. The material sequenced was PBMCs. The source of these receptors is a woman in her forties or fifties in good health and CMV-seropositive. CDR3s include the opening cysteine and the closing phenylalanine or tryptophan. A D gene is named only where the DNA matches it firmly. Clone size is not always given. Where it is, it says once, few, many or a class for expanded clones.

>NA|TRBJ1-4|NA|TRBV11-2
TGTGCCAGCAGCACACACGTAAATGAAAAACTGTTTTTT
CASSTHVNEKLFF
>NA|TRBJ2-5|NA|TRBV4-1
TGCGCCAGCAGCCAGATTCGGGGAGGGGGGGGGTACCAAGAGACCCAGTACTTC
CASSQIRGGGGYQETQYF
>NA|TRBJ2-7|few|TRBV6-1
TGTGCCAGCAGTCGCAGGAATTCCTACGAGCAGTACTTC
CASSRRNSYEQYF
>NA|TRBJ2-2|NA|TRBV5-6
TGTGCCAGCAGCTTGGGTCCTGGCGGGGCGAACACCGGGGAGCTGTTTTTT
CASSLGPGGANTGELFF
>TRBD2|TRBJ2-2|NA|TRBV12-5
TGTGCTAGTGCCGAGCGGGGTATCACCGGGGAGCTGTTTTTT
CASAERGITGELFF
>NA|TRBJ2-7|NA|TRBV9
TGTGCCAGCAGCGTAGCCCGAGACAGTATCTACGAGCAGTACTTC
CASSVARDSIYEQYF
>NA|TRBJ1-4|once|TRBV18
TGTGCCAGCTCAGAGGGAAGACTTGTTGAAAAACTGTTTTTT
CASSEGRLVEKLFF
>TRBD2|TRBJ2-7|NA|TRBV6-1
TGTGCCAGCAGTGAAGCGGGGACTAGCGGGGCCTACGAGCAGTACTTC
CASSEAGTSGAYEQYF
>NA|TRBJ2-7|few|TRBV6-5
TGTGCCAGCAGTTACTCAGGCCAGGGGACCTACGAGCAGTACTTC
CASSYSGQGTYEQYF
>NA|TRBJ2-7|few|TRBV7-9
TGTTCCAGCAGCTTTGGACTATACGAGCAGTACTTC
CSSSFGLYEQYF
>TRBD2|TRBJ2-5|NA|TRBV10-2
TGCGCCAGCAGTGAGAGCGGGGGGGCCCTGGAGACCCAGTACTTC
CASSESGGALETQYF
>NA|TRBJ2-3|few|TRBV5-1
TGCGCCAGCAGCAGAGATACGGAGAGCACAGATACGCAGTATTTT
CASSRDTESTDTQYF
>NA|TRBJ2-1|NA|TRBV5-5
TGTGCCAGCAGCTTGATCCATTACAATGAGCAGTTCTTC
CASSLIHYNEQFF
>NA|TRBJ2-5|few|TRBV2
TGTGCCAGCACCAAATCCTGGAGCTCAGAGACCCAGTACTTC
CASTKSWSSETQYF
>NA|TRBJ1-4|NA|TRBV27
TGTGCCAGCAGTTTAACAGGGAGACCAGCGTTTAATGAAAAACTGTTTTTT
CASSLTGRPAFNEKLFF
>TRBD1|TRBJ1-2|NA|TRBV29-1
TGCAGCGTTGAAGCTACAGGGGTTTATGGCTATGGCTACACCTTC
CSVEATGVYGYGYTF
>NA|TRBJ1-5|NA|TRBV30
TGTGCCTGGAGTGTACTTGTCTCGGGTCAGCCCCAGCATTTT
CAWSVLVSGQPQHF
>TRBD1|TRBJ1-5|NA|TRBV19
TGTGCCAGTACCATACAGGACAGGCCAAATCAGCCCCAGCATTTT
CASTIQDRPNQPQHF
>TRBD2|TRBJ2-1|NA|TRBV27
TGTGCCAGCAGTAGAGAGCGGGGGCCACGGGATGAGCAGTTCTTC
CASSRERGPRDEQFF
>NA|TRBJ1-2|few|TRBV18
TGTGCCAGCTCACCGGGCAGGATTAACTATGGCTACACCTTC
CASSPGRINYGYTF
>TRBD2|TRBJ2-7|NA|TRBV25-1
TGTGCCAGCAGTGTGCGGGGAGGGACCTACGAGCAGTACTTC
CASSVRGGTYEQYF
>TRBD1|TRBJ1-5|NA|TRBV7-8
TGTGCCAGCAGCCTTCTTGGGACAGTAAATCAGCCCCAGCATTTT
CASSLLGTVNQPQHF
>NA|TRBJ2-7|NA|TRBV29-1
TGCAGCGTTGGACACCTAGCCGAGCAGTACTTC
CSVGHLAEQYF
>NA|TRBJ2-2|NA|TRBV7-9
TGTGCCAGCAGCGTACTACAGGGCACGATTATAATTGCCGGGGAGCTGTTTTTT
CASSVLQGTIIIAGELFF
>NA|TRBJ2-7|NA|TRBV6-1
TGTGCCAGCAGTCGAGGTACAGGGAGTCCCTACGAGCAGTACTTC
CASSRGTGSPYEQYF
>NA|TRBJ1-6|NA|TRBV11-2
TGTGCCAGCAGCTTAGGGGCCAGTAAAAATTCACCCCTCCACTTT
CASSLGASKNSPLHF
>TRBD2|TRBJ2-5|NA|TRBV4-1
TGCGCCAGCAGCCAAGGACTAGCGGGGCGGGAGACCCAGTACTTC
CASSQGLAGRETQYF
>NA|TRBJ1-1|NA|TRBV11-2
TGTGCCAGCAGCTCCAATGCAGGGAGGACTGAAGCTTTCTTT
CASSSNAGRTEAFF
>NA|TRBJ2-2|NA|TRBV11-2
TGTGCCAGCAGCTTAGCGGGGGAAAAGGGCGGGGAGCTGTTTTTT
CASSLAGEKGGELFF
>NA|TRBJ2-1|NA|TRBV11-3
TGTGCCAGCAGCTTGCCAGAGGGTGAGCAGTTCTTC
CASSLPEGEQFF
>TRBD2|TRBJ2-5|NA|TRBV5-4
TGTGCCAGCAGCCGCCTAAGTAGCGGGGGTGAGACCCAGTACTTC
CASSRLSSGGETQYF
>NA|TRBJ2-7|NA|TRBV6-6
TGTGCCAGCAGCACCCAACAGGGCCCTCGTGGCTTCGAGCAGTACTTC
CASSTQQGPRGFEQYF
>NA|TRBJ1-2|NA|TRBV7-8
TGTGCCAGCAGCTTAGTCGTGGGCAACTATGGCTACACCTTC
CASSLVVGNYGYTF
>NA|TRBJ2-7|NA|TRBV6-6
TGTGCCAGCAGTCCGTCCGGCGGGGAGCAGTACTTC
CASSPSGGEQYF
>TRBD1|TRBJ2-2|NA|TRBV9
TGTGCCAGCAGCATCGGACAGGGCAGGGTCGCCGGGGAGCTGTTTTTT
CASSIGQGRVAGELFF
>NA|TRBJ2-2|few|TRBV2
TGTGCCAGCAGTATTCCACAGGGAAAGACCGGGGAGCTGTTTTTT
CASSIPQGKTGELFF
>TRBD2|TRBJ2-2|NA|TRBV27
TGTGCCAGCAGACAACTAGCGGGGGACAACACCGGGGAGCTGTTTTTT
CASRQLAGDNTGELFF
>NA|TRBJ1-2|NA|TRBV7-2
TGTGCCAGCAGCCCGACTTTGGCCAGGGAGGGTTTGGCTAACTATGGCTACACCTTC
CASSPTLAREGLANYGYTF
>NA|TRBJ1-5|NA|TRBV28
TGTGCCAGCAGTTTATTCTCCACCCGGGGGCAGCCCCAGCATTTT
CASSLFSTRGQPQHF
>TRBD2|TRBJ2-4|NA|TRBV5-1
TGCGCCAGCAGCCTCATTGAAGCGGGGGGTATGAAAAAAAACATTCAGTACTTC
CASSLIEAGGMKKNIQYF
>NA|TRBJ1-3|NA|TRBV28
TGTGCCAGCAAGGGGCCCTCTGGAAACACCATATATTTT
CASKGPSGNTIYF
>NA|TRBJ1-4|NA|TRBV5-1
TGCGCCAGCAGTGTTGTCTCAGGCTTTAATGAAAAACTGTTTTTT
CASSVVSGFNEKLFF
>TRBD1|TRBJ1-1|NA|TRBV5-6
TGTGCCAGCAGCCCGCCGGGACAGAAGAACACTGAAGCTTTCTTT
CASSPPGQKNTEAFF